This entry is about one TCR beta chain. Its antigen remains unknown. The data belong to a study of post-analysis software for immune sequencing data. The CDR3 is made up of 15 amino acids. V was shortened by 5 bases and J by 3 bases, with 11 bases between the two germline ends. Unique molecular identifiers were carried by the TCR beta cDNA libraries. From the PCR reads, TCRdb called clonotypes with MiXCR, one entry per CDR3 protein. The sample includes approximately 250,000 distinct CDR3 sequences, 35% to 40% of them seen just once. Findings and limits, study-wide: There were five or six TRBV segments more frequent in patients than controls, and TRBV5-6, TRBV5-1 and TRBV20-1 were among them.

The sequenced material came from blood. The clonotype was recovered from a girl between 5 and 17 years old with multiple sclerosis. The chain combines TRBV12-3 or TRBV12-4 with TRBJ2-6; D ambiguous. The CDR3 coding sequence is TGTGCCAGCAGTCCCAGCCCGGGTGGGGCCAACGTCCTGACTTTC. It translates to CASSPSPGGANVLTF.